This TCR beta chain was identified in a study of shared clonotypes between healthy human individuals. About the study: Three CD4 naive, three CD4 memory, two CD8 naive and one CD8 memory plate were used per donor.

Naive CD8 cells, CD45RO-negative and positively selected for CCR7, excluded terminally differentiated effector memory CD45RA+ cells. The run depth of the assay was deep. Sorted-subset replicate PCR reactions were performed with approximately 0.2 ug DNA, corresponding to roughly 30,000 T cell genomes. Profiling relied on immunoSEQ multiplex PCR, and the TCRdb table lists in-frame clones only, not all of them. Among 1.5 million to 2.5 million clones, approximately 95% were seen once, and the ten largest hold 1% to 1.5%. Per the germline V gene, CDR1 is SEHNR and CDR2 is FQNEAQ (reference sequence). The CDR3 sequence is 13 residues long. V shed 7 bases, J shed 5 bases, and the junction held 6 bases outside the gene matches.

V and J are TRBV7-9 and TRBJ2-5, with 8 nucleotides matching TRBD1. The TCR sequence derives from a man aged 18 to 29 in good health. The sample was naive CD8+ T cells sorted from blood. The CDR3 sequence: CASKSDRAETQYF. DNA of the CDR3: TGTGCCAGCAAATCGGACAGGGCGGAGACCCAGTACTTC.